The clone carrying this TCR beta chain was seen at least ten times. Its antigen is still unknown. This sample is drawn from a study of blood T cells in healthy people across ages. General observations from the study: Strong correlation linked observed beta diversity and percent naive T cells.

Through a sample-barcoded 5' primer and a J-beta primer mix, a second PCR was run for about 7 to 12 cycles. TCRdb used MiXCR to reprocess the 5' RACE reads, holding one entry per CDR3 protein. There are around 800,000 distinct CDR3 sequences in the sample; around half occur only once, and about 42% lies in the top ten. Every donor gave 9.5 to 10 milliliters of peripheral blood. CDR3 length equals 14 residues. V lost 4 bases and J lost 1, with 8 bases in between. The TCR originated in an elderly man in good health. Sequenced material: blood. The rearrangement uses TRBV12-3 or TRBV12-4 and TRBJ2-4, with D unclear. The CDR3 DNA reads TGTGCCAGCAGTTCCGGGCGGGCCAAAAACATTCAGTACTTC. Translating it yields CASSSGRAKNIQYF.